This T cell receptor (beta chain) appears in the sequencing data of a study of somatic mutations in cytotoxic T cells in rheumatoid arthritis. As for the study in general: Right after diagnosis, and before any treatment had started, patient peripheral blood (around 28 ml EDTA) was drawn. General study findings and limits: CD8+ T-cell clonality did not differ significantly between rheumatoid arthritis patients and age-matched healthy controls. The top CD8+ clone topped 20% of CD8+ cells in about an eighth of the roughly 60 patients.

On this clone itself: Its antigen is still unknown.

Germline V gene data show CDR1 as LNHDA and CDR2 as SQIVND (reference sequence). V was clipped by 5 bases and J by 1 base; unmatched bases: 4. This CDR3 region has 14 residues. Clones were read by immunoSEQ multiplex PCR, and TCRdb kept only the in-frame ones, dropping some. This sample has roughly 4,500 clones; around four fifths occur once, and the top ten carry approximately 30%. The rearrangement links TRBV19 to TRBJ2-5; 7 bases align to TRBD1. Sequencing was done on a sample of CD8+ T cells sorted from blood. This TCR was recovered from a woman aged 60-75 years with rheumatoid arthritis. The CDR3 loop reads CASSDRDSQETQYF. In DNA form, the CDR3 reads TGTGCCAGTAGTGACCGGGACAGCCAAGAGACCCAGTACTTC.